This T cell receptor (beta chain) was obtained from a study of breast tumors, draining lymph nodes, adjacent tissues. This clonotype was counted many times. TCRdb reanalysed the multiplex PCR reads using MiXCR and keeps one entry per CDR3 protein. The sample consists of 250,000 or so distinct CDR3 sequences, roughly 30% of them appearing once. The CDR3 loop spans 16 amino acids. J lost 5 bases, V lost 1 base, and 7 bases had no gene match. CDR1 is SGHTA, CDR2 FQGNSA, per germline. Axillary draining lymph nodes of breast cancer patients supplied the node samples. The material sequenced was axillary lymph node tissue. This chain joins TRBV7-2 and TRBJ2-3; 9 nucleotides match TRBD2. The receptor was derived from a female donor with breast cancer. Some clones in this sample may be carry-over from other donors' samples. The CDR3 spells CASSLEVAGAKDTQYF. CDR3 DNA sequence: TGTGCCAGCAGCTTAGAGGTAGCGGGAGCGAAAGATACGCAGTATTTT.